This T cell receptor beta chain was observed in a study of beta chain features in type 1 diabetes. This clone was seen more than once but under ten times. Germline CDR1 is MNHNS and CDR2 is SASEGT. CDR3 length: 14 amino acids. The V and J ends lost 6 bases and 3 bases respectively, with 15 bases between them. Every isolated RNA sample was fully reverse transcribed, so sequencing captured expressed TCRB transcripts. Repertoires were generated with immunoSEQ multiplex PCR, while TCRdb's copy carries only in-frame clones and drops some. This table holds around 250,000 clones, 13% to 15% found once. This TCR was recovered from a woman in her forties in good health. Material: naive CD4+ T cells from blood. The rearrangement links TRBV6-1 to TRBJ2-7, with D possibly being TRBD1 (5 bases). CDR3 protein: CASSSGPLLYEQYF. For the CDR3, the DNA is TGTGCCAGCAGCTCAGGGCCACTACTCTACGAGCAGTACTTC.